This T cell receptor (beta chain) was observed in a study of shared clonotypes between healthy human individuals. CDR3 length: 13 amino acids. Germline CDR1 is SQVTM and CDR2 is ANQGSEA. Trimming cost V 5 bases and J 5 bases, with 15 bases left between them. Caucasian adults residing in Nashville, Tennessee made up all the donors. At the deep level, the assay was run. The repertoire was sequenced with immunoSEQ multiplex PCR; TCRdb's copy has only in-frame clones and lacks some. The data contain over 2 million clones, 85% to 95% of them seen just once; the ten biggest clones take up approximately 0.13%.

This rearrangement joins TRBV29-1 to TRBJ2-5, with D perhaps matching TRBD1 (5 bases). The sequenced sample was naive CD4+ T cells sorted from blood. Regarding subset: CD45RA+ positively selected. The sequence was obtained from a man younger than 35 in good health. The CDR3 bases are TGCAGCGTTTCCGGACACCTAGGGGAGACCCAGTACTTC. This gives the protein CSVSGHLGETQYF.